The entry below gives a single T cell receptor (beta chain) sequence along with its context. This specimen comes from a study of blood T cell repertoires in COVID-19. On the study more broadly: Some COVID-19 samples were acute and others convalescent; all came from the United States, Italy and Spain. From T cells, B-cell-depleted T cells, or PBMCs came the material, which was cDNA or gDNA.

In the authors' methods: Reference gene primer amplification yielded estimated nucleated cell counts. Measured with immunoSEQ multiplex PCR; TCRdb has only the in-frame clones, and not every one. The DNA gave D and trimming, while V, J and clone size come from that table. The table has about 180,000 clones, approximately 83% seen once; the top ten hold under 3.5%. V lost 0 bases and J 5 bases, leaving 13 bases between the germline ends. The CDR3 runs to 15 residues. Germline CDR1 is LNHNV and CDR2 is YYDKDF (reference sequence). The chain has TRBV15 and TRBJ2-5; D gene uncertain. Sequenced: peripheral blood. This TCR was sampled from a man between 60 and 70 years old with acute or convalescent COVID-19. CDR3 sequence reads: CATSREFDGFETQYF. The CDR3 DNA sequence: TGTGCCACCAGCAGAGAGTTCGACGGGTTTGAGACCCAGTACTTC.